The 30 T cell receptor beta chains given below trace back to one sample, sequenced in a study of cytomegalovirus exposure and HLA in healthy donors. Researchers ran the PCR with 60 Vbeta and 13 Jbeta primers. Using immunoSEQ multiplex PCR, the repertoire was profiled, and TCRdb retains in-frame clones only, with some absent. The data hold around 140,000 clones, with around 82% observed a single time. Sequenced: PBMCs. Every receptor here comes from a woman under 30 in good health and CMV-seropositive.

V is TRBV7-9 and J is TRBJ2-5; D is perhaps TRBD1 (6 bases). Trimming shortened V by 6 bases and J by 5 bases, and 10 bases separated the two germline ends. The CDR3 has 12 residues. Looked up from germline, CDR1 is SEHNR and CDR2 is FQNEAQ (reference sequence). The CDR3 nucleotides read TGTGCCAGCAGAGGGGGAGTCGAGACCCAGTACTTC. Encoded protein: CASRGGVETQYF.

This clone was seen only a few times. This rearrangement joins TRBV4-3 to TRBJ1-5; tentatively, D is TRBD1 (5 bases). V gave up 0 bases and J gave up 0 bases, with 12 bases separating them. There are 17 residues in the CDR3. Germline values: CDR1 LGHNA, CDR2 YSLEER. As DNA, the CDR3 is TGCGCCAGCAGCCAAGATCCCAGGGCGTGTAGCAATCAGCCCCAGCATTTT. This translates into CASSQDPRACSNQPQHF.

The rearrangement joins TRBV29-1 to TRBJ1-1; 8 bases fit TRBD1. The V gene end was trimmed by 6 bases and the J gene end by 0 bases; junction bases not matched to a gene: 9. This CDR3 contains 15 residues. Germline loops: CDR1 SQVTM, CDR2 ANQGSEA. This CDR3 reads CSVGTGLLMNTEAFF. DNA for the CDR3: TGCAGCGTCGGGACAGGCCTTCTCATGAACACTGAAGCTTTCTTT.

For this clone: Other DNA sequences in this sample translate to the same CDR3. This CDR3 reads CASSSVSTDTQYF. The CDR3 DNA follows: TGTGCCAGCAGCTCAGTTAGCACAGATACGCAGTATTTT. The chain employs TRBV11-3 and TRBJ2-3; no clear D gene. The V end lost 4 bases, the J end lost 0 bases, and 5 bases lay between the germline ends. CDR1 and CDR2 (germline): SGHNT, YENEEA. There are 13 residues in the CDR3.

The chain links TRBV2 to TRBJ1-1; D remains ambiguous. CDR1 is SNHLY and CDR2 is FYNNEI in the germline V gene. This CDR3 is 14 amino acids long. V was pared by 7 bases and J by 1 base, with 13 bases between. The CDR3 nucleotides read TGTGCCAGCAATAGGGAGGTGAGGAACACTGAAGCTTTCTTT. Its protein is CASNREVRNTEAFF. The full variable domain, in which reference TRBV2 and TRBJ1-1 provide the parts outside the CDR3, is EPEVTQTPSHQVTQMGQEVILRCVPISNHLYFYWYRQILGQKVEFLVSFYNNEISEKSEIFDDQFSVERPDGSNFTLKIRSTKLEDSAMYFCASNREVRNTEAFFGQGTRLTVV.

This clone has more than one count but fewer than ten. This chain joins TRBV27 and TRBJ2-7; D possibly corresponds to TRBD2 (7 bases). This CDR3 is built from 16 residues. Looked up from germline, CDR1 is MNHEY and CDR2 is SMNVEV (reference sequence). V dropped 4 bases and J dropped 6 bases, with 22 bases sitting between them. This CDR3 reads CASSYRRGVLGGEQYF. The CDR3 coding sequence is TGTGCCAGCAGTTACCGACGGGGGGTTTTAGGGGGCGAGCAGTACTTC.

This chain connects TRBV7-2 to TRBJ1-5; D not certain. The length of the CDR3 is 15 residues. V lost 3 bases and J 1 base, leaving 10 bases between the germline ends. CDR1 is SGHTA, CDR2 FQGNSA, per germline. DNA for the CDR3: TGTGCCAGCAGCTTGGGAGGGTTAAGCAATCAGCCCCAGCATTTT. Amino acids: CASSLGGLSNQPQHF. The full variable domain, its missing parts supplied by reference TRBV7-2 and TRBJ1-5, is GAGVSQSPSNKVTEKGKDVELRCDPISGHTALYWYRQSLGQGLEFLIYFQGNSAPDKSGLPSDRFSAERTGGSVSTLTIQRTQQEDSAVYLCASSLGGLSNQPQHFGDGTRLSIL.

This rearrangement joins TRBV5-1 to TRBJ2-3; TRBD2 matches at 12 bases. J was trimmed by 4 bases and V by 4 bases; bases with no gene match: 7. From germline, CDR1 is SGHRS and CDR2 YFSETQ. The CDR3 runs to 16 residues. This CDR3 is CASSATLAGGADTQYF. The DNA of the CDR3 is TGCGCCAGCAGCGCCACCCTAGCGGGGGGGGCAGATACGCAGTATTTT.

The chain links TRBV5-1 to TRBJ2-5; 10 bases fit TRBD2. The CDR3 is 18 amino acids. Germline trimming cut 0 bases from V and 5 bases from J; bases unmatched to any gene: 13. Germline V gene sequence: CDR1 SGHRS, CDR2 YFSETQ. The CDR3 bases are TGCGCCAGCAGCTTGGCCCTGGTAGCGGGGGGATCCGGGGAGACCCAGTACTTC. Its protein is CASSLALVAGGSGETQYF.

The J gene is TRBJ2-1, the V gene TRBV5-4; 8 nucleotides align to TRBD2. CDR3 size: 13 residues. V was pared by 2 bases and J by 8 bases, with 3 bases of the junction left unmatched. The germline gives CDR1 SGHNT, CDR2 YYREEE (reference sequence). Written as DNA, the CDR3 is TGTGCCAGCAGCTTTCGGGGGGGCGATGAGCAGTTCTTC. It specifies CASSFRGGDEQFF.

V gene TRBV29-1 combines with J gene TRBJ1-1; D not certain. The V end lost 7 bases, the J end lost 1 base, and 13 bases lay between the germline ends. There are 13 residues in the CDR3. Germline-derived CDR1 and CDR2 are SQVTM and ANQGSEA. Here the CDR3 reads CSELPKKNTEAFF. CDR3 nucleotide sequence: TGCAGCGAACTCCCCAAAAAGAACACTGAAGCTTTCTTT.

The chain combines TRBV25-1 with TRBJ1-1, with D possibly TRBD1 on 6 matching bases. This CDR3 contains 14 residues. Looked up from germline, CDR1 is MGHDK and CDR2 is SYGVNS. Trimming left V 3 bases short and J 5 bases short, with 13 bases between. The CDR3 nucleotides read TGTGCCAGCAGTGATGACAGGTTGGTAACTGAAGCTTTCTTT. It encodes CASSDDRLVTEAFF.

The J gene is TRBJ1-2, the V gene TRBV6-1; perhaps TRBD1 as D (6 bases). CDR1 is MNHNS, CDR2 SASEGT, per germline. V dropped 4 bases and J dropped 8 bases, with 17 bases sitting between them. The CDR3 loop spans 14 amino acids. CDR3: CASSAGTLGAGYTF. The CDR3 DNA reads TGTGCCAGCAGTGCCGGGACATTGGGGGCCGGCTACACCTTC.

This clone was recorded once. The chain uses TRBV4-3 and TRBJ2-1, with D possibly TRBD2 on 5 matching bases. The CDR3 has 16 amino acids. Germline CDR1 and CDR2: LGHNA and YSLEER. Trimming pared 2 bases from V and 6 bases from J, leaving 17 bases between. CDR3 in amino acids: CASSQYKGSVSNEQFF. CDR3 coding DNA: TGCGCCAGCAGCCAATACAAGGGTAGCGTGAGCAATGAGCAGTTCTTC.

CDR3 region: CASSGAGTYEQYF. The CDR3 nucleotides read TGTGCCAGCAGTGGGGCAGGAACCTACGAGCAGTACTTC. The rearrangement links TRBV6-1 to TRBJ2-7; no reliable D call. Germline V gives CDR1 MNHNS, CDR2 SASEGT. This CDR3 region has 13 residues. Trimming removed 4 bases from V and 2 bases from J, with 9 bases in between.

The chain links TRBV28 to TRBJ1-2, with TRBD1 identical over 10 bases. Unmatched junction bases numbered 5, after V lost 4 bases and J lost 3 bases. The CDR3 runs 15 residues. The V gene's germline CDR1 is MDHEN and CDR2 SYDVKM. CDR3 coding DNA: TGTGCCAGCAGTTGGGACAGGGGATTTGACTATGGCTACACCTTC. It is translated as CASSWDRGFDYGYTF.

The chain joins TRBV15 to TRBJ2-1; 8 positions agree with TRBD2. The germline V gene encodes CDR1 LNHNV and CDR2 YYDKDF (reference sequence). This CDR3 spans 16 amino acids. V lost 2 bases, J lost 4 bases, and 7 bases stayed unmatched. CDR3 DNA sequence: TGTGCCACCAGCAGAAAAGCGGGGGTGACTTACAATGAGCAGTTCTTC. Amino acids: CATSRKAGVTYNEQFF.

The chain employs TRBV7-8 and TRBJ1-2; TRBD1 is a possible D gene (6 bases). CDR1 and CDR2 (germline): SGHVS, FQNEAQ. The CDR3 runs 14 residues. V was trimmed by 6 bases and J by 5 bases, leaving 16 bases between them. CDR3 sequence: CASSGKGVVYGYTF. CDR3 coding DNA: TGTGCCAGCAGTGGAAAGGGGGTGGTGTATGGCTACACCTTC. The whole variable domain, remainder taken from reference TRBV7-8 and TRBJ1-2, is GAGVSQSPRYKVAKRGQDVALRCDPISGHVSLFWYQQALGQGPEFLTYFQNEAQLDKSGLPSDRFFAERPEGSVSTLKIQRTQQEDSAVYLCASSGKGVVYGYTFGSGTRLTVV.

The chain uses TRBV1 and TRBJ1-2. TRBV1 is assigned pseudogene status. This CDR3 is 17 amino acids long. CDR3 protein: CTSSQDLKTLSNYGYTF. In DNA form, the CDR3 reads TGCACCAGCAGCCAAGATTTAAAAACCCTATCTAACTATGGCTACACCTTC.

This rearrangement joins TRBV30 to TRBJ2-1, with D possibly being TRBD1 (5 bases). V was shortened by 3 bases and J by 7 bases, with 13 bases between the two germline ends. The CDR3 loop spans 13 amino acids. Germline V lookup: CDR1 GTSNPN, CDR2 SVGIG (reference sequence). In nucleotides, the CDR3 is TGTGCCTGGAGAGACAGACCGAGGAATGAGCAGTTCTTC. Protein: CAWRDRPRNEQFF.

This clone appeared a single time. This sequence joins TRBV5-4 and TRBJ1-1; D remains unclear. This CDR3 spans 13 amino acids. Germline loops: CDR1 SGHNT, CDR2 YYREEE (reference sequence). The germline V and J ends were trimmed by 9 bases and 5 bases, with 17 bases remaining between them. The CDR3 loop is CATKATSFTEAFF. The CDR3 DNA is TGTGCCACCAAAGCGACCTCATTTACTGAAGCTTTCTTT.

The chain couples TRBV5-1 to TRBJ1-1, with TRBD1 matching over 8 bases. Germline V gene lookup returns CDR1 SGHRS and CDR2 YFSETQ. This CDR3 is 15 amino acids long. V gave up 3 bases and J gave up 4 bases; unmatched junction bases: 8. Here the CDR3 reads CASSSRSQGATEAFF. The CDR3 bases are TGCGCCAGCAGCTCCAGAAGCCAGGGGGCCACTGAAGCTTTCTTT. The entire variable domain, with the rest obtained from reference TRBV5-1 and TRBJ1-1, is as follows: KAGVTQTPRYLIKTRGQQVTLSCSPISGHRSVSWYQQTPGQGLQFLFEYFSETQRNKGNFPGRFSGRQFSNSRSEMNVSTLELGDSALYLCASSSRSQGATEAFFGQGTRLTVV.

V usage is TRBV2 and J usage is TRBJ1-2, with D maybe TRBD1 (5 bases). Trimming took off 6 bases at V and 6 bases at J, with 11 bases between the two ends. The CDR3 totals 12 residues. Germline V gives CDR1 SNHLY, CDR2 FYNNEI. This CDR3 is CASRPSRDGYTF. For the CDR3, the DNA is TGTGCCAGCAGACCATCCAGGGATGGCTACACCTTC.

This chain connects TRBV9 to TRBJ2-1, with TRBD2 matching 12 bases. V lost 0 bases and J lost 0; bases outside the gene matches: 7. The CDR3 sequence is 19 residues long. From germline, CDR1 is SGDLS and CDR2 YYNGEE. CDR3 bases: TGTGCCAGCAGCGTAGGACTAGCGGGGGCTAAGAACTCCTACAATGAGCAGTTCTTC. It yields the protein CASSVGLAGAKNSYNEQFF. Filled out from reference TRBV9 and TRBJ2-1, the complete variable domain reads DSGVTQTPKHLITATGQRVTLRCSPRSGDLSVYWYQQSLDQGLQFLIQYYNGEERAKGNILERFSAQQFPDLHSELNLSSLELGDSALYFCASSVGLAGAKNSYNEQFFGPGTRLTVL.

This clone is a singleton in its sample. The V and J genes are TRBV5-1 and TRBJ1-1; D is possibly TRBD1 (6 bases). There are 14 residues in the CDR3. Germline assignment: CDR1 SGHRS and CDR2 YFSETQ. V lost 4 bases and J 1 base, leaving 11 bases between the germline ends. In DNA form, the CDR3 reads TGCGCCAGCAGCCGTGGACAGCCGAACACTGAAGCTTTCTTT. Translated: CASSRGQPNTEAFF.

The chain employs TRBV10-1 and TRBJ2-1; possibly TRBD2 for D (5 bases). CDR1 and CDR2 (germline): WNHNN, SYGVQD (reference sequence). This CDR3 contains 16 residues. Trimming removed 0 bases at V and 4 bases at J, with 13 bases between. The CDR3: CASSESAGPVYNEQFF. The CDR3 nucleotides are TGCGCCAGCAGTGAGTCGGCGGGCCCGGTATACAATGAGCAGTTCTTC.

The genes are TRBV15 and TRBJ2-1, with TRBD1 matching over 12 bases. The CDR3 runs 16 residues. Germline V CDR1 and CDR2: LNHNV, YYDKDF (reference sequence). V lost 6 bases to trimming and J lost 7 bases; unmatched junction nucleotides: 10. The CDR3 region is CATRHYRDRGRNEQFF. CDR3 sequence (DNA): TGTGCCACCAGACACTACCGGGACAGGGGGCGGAATGAGCAGTTCTTC.

The rearrangement links TRBV11-3 to TRBJ1-1; D not certain. Trimming removed 2 bases at V and 1 base at J, with 5 bases between. The CDR3 contains 13 residues. The V gene's germline CDR1 is SGHNT and CDR2 YENEEA. This chain's CDR3 is CASSLSRNTEAFF. DNA for the CDR3: TGTGCCAGCAGCTTATCGAGGAACACTGAAGCTTTCTTT. The variable domain in full, completed from reference TRBV11-3 and TRBJ1-1, reads EAGVVQSPRYKIIEKKQPVAFWCNPISGHNTLYWYLQNLGQGPELLIRYENEEAVDDSQLPKDRFSAERLKGVDSTLKIQPAELGDSAVYLCASSLSRNTEAFFGQGTRLTVV.

The V and J genes are TRBV19 and TRBJ1-5, with D unclear. CDR1 is LNHDA and CDR2 is SQIVND in the germline V gene (reference sequence). The CDR3 is made up of 15 amino acids. The V end lost 7 bases, the J end lost 3 bases, and 16 bases lay between the germline ends. The CDR3 bases are TGTGCCAGTACCCTAAGGTGGGCTTTCAATCAGCCCCAGCATTTT. Translated, it gives CASTLRWAFNQPQHF.

The chain couples TRBV9 to TRBJ2-3; TRBD1 matches 9 bases. V lost 6 bases and J lost 2; bases outside the gene matches: 7. The CDR3 has 15 residues. Germline V gene sequence: CDR1 SGDLS, CDR2 YYNGEE. The CDR3 nucleotides are TGTGCCAGCAACACCGGGACAGGGAACACAGATACGCAGTATTTT. It specifies CASNTGTGNTDTQYF.